This entry lists 8 T cell receptor beta chains sequenced from one sample in a study of cytomegalovirus exposure and HLA in healthy donors. 13 Jbeta primers and 60 Vbeta primers were used for the PCR. Measured with immunoSEQ multiplex PCR; TCRdb has only the in-frame clones, and not every one. The table records about 190,000 clones, roughly 80% of them present only once. The sample was PBMCs. The source of these receptors is a man in his forties or fifties in good health and CMV-seronegative.

The V call is TRBV7-3, the J call TRBJ2-2; TRBD2 matches at 12 bases. The V and J ends lost 2 bases and 5 bases, in that order; junction bases with no gene match: 9. CDR1 is SGHTA and CDR2 is FQGTGA in the germline V gene. The CDR3 has 18 amino acids. The CDR3 region has the DNA TGTGCCAGCAGCTTAGGGATTCGACTAGCGGGGGTTACCGGGGAGCTGTTTTTT. Encoded protein: CASSLGIRLAGVTGELFF. Looking up the rest from reference TRBV7-3 and TRBJ2-2 gives the full variable domain: GAGVSQTPSNKVTEKGKYVELRCDPISGHTALYWYRQSLGQGPEFLIYFQGTGAADDSGLPNDRFFAVRPEGSVSTLKIQRTERGDSAVYLCASSLGIRLAGVTGELFFGEGSRLTVL.

The J gene is TRBJ2-3, the V gene TRBV7-3; 10 nucleotides align to TRBD1. Trimming removed 5 bases from V and 2 bases from J; junction bases left unmatched: 4. Germline V gene sequence: CDR1 SGHTA, CDR2 FQGTGA. This CDR3 region has 15 residues. The CDR3 loop is CASSKGQGNTDTQYF. DNA for the CDR3: TGTGCCAGCAGCAAGGGACAGGGGAACACAGATACGCAGTATTTT.

The gene calls are TRBV2 and TRBJ1-5; D is possibly TRBD1 (5 bases). Germline CDR1 is SNHLY and CDR2 is FYNNEI. There are 14 residues in the CDR3. V was shortened by 3 bases and J by 9 bases, with 15 bases between the two germline ends. CDR3 loop: CASSDGTQRGPQHF. The CDR3 nucleotides read TGTGCCAGCAGTGATGGGACTCAACGGGGGCCCCAGCATTTT. The complete variable domain, with remaining parts taken from reference TRBV2 and TRBJ1-5, reads EPEVTQTPSHQVTQMGQEVILRCVPISNHLYFYWYRQILGQKVEFLVSFYNNEISEKSEIFDDQFSVERPDGSNFTLKIRSTKLEDSAMYFCASSDGTQRGPQHFGDGTRLSIL.

Worth noting for this clone: An end of the junction differs from the germline gene, which may be a read error. The rearrangement joins TRBV7-9 to TRBJ2-3, with 7 bases that match TRBD1. CDR1 and CDR2 from the germline V gene are SEHNR and FQNEAQ (reference sequence). This CDR3 contains 15 residues. The CDR3 spells CSSSLGQASTDTQYF. The CDR3 DNA sequence: TGTTCCAGCAGCTTAGGACAGGCCAGCACAGATACGCAGTATTTT.

The V call is TRBV11-2, the J call TRBJ1-1, with 9 bases fitting TRBD1. Trimming removed 5 bases from V and 6 bases from J; junction bases left unmatched: 4. Germline V gene data show CDR1 as SGHAT and CDR2 as FQNNGV. The length of the CDR3 is 13 residues. The CDR3 DNA follows: TGTGCCAGCAGCCGGACAGGGGTCGCTGAAGCTTTCTTT. Its translation is CASSRTGVAEAFF.

This clone appeared a few times. The rearrangement links TRBV18 to TRBJ1-1, with D hard to call. Germline V gene lookup returns CDR1 KGHSH and CDR2 LQKENI. The CDR3 contains 14 residues. V was clipped by 2 bases and J by 1 base, with 8 bases between them. DNA of the CDR3: TGTGCCAGCTCACCAAGCCTCTCGAACACTGAAGCTTTCTTT. Translating it yields CASSPSLSNTEAFF.

The V gene is TRBV13, the J gene TRBJ2-7, with 8 positions matching TRBD1. The CDR3 is 15 residues long. After removal of 0 bases from V and 5 bases from J, the junction contained 6 bases not matched to a gene. Germline-derived CDR1 and CDR2 are PRHDT and FYEKMQ (reference sequence). DNA of the CDR3: TGTGCCAGCAGCTTAGGAGGACAGGGTCCCCACGAGCAGTACTTC. Its protein product is CASSLGGQGPHEQYF.

The chain links TRBV9 to TRBJ1-5; D is possibly TRBD1 (5 bases). Germline CDR1 and CDR2: SGDLS and YYNGEE. V was pared by 8 bases and J by 5 bases, with 8 bases between. The CDR3 runs to 11 residues. As DNA, the CDR3 is TGTGCCAGTGGGGGGGATCAGCCCCAGCATTTT. As protein: CASGGDQPQHF.